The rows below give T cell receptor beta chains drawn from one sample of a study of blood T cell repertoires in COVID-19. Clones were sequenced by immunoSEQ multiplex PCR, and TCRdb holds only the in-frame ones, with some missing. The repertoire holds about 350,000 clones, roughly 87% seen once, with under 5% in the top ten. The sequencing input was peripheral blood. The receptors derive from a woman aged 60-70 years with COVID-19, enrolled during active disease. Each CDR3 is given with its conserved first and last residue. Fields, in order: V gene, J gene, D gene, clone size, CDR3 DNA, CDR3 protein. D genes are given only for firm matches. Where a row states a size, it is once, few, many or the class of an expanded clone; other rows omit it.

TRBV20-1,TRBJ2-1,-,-,TGCAGTGCTAGAGATAGAGAGGCCTCAATCTTC,CSARDREASIF
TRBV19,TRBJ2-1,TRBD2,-,TGTGCCAGTAGTATAGATACTAGCGGGGGGGCCCACAATGAGCAGTTCTTC,CASSIDTSGGAHNEQFF
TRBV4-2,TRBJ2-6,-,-,TGTGCCAGCAGCCAGAAGGGGGCTGGGGCCAACGTCCTGACTTTC,CASSQKGAGANVLTF
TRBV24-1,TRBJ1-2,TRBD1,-,TGTGCCACCAGTGCGACAGGGTGGGGCTACACCTTC,CATSATGWGYTF
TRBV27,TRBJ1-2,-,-,TGTGCCAGCAGTTTAAGACAGAACTATGGCTACACCTTC,CASSLRQNYGYTF
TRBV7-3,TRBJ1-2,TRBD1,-,TGTGCCAGCAGCTTGACAGGGGGCGGGCATGGCTACACCTTC,CASSLTGGGHGYTF
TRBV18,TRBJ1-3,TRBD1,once,TGTGCCAGCTCACCAGGACAGGAGAGCTCTGGAAACACCATATATTTT,CASSPGQESSGNTIYF
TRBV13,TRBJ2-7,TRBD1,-,TGTGCCAGCAGCCCGGGACAGCGGTTTAACTACGAGCAGTACTTC,CASSPGQRFNYEQYF
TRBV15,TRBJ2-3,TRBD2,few,TGTGCCACCAGCAGAGTGGCGGGGGTCAGCCGAGATACGCAGTATTTT,CATSRVAGVSRDTQYF
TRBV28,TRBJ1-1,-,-,TGTGCCAGCGAGTCCCTGGGGAGTGGCACTGAAGCTTTCTTT,CASESLGSGTEAFF
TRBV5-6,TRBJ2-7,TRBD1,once,TGTGCCAGCAGAACCGGACAGGGGGAGCAGTACTTC,CASRTGQGEQYF
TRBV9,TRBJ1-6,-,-,TGTGCCAGCAGTTATTACAGGGACTCCTATAATTCACCCCTCCACTTT,CASSYYRDSYNSPLHF
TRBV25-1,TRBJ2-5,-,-,TGTGCCAGCAGTGACTCGGGATCTGGAAAGACCCAGTACTTC,CASSDSGSGKTQYF
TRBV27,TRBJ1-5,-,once,TGTGCCAGCTCGCCTGAATCAGGGGCGGTCAATCAGCCCCAGCATTTT,CASSPESGAVNQPQHF
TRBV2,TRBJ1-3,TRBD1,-,TGTGCCAGCAGAGGGGACAGTGGAAACACCATATATTTT,CASRGDSGNTIYF
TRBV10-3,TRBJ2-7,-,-,TGTGCCATCAGTCCGAGAGAGGGTTTCGAGCAGTACTTC,CAISPREGFEQYF
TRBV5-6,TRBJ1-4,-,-,TGTGCCAGCAGCCGTTGGCCCAACAGCCGAAATGAAAAACTGTTTTTT,CASSRWPNSRNEKLFF
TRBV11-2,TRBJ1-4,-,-,TGTGCCAGCACAGGGCCGCTTGGTAATGAAAAACTGTTTTTT,CASTGPLGNEKLFF
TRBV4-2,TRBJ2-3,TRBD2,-,TGTGCCAGCAGCCTAGAGCGGAAGCGGGGGAGCACAGATACGCAGTATTTT,CASSLERKRGSTDTQYF
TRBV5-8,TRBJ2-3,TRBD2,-,TGTGCCAGCAGCTTGTTCGGGGGAGGGACAGATACGCAGTATTTT,CASSLFGGGTDTQYF
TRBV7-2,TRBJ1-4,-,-,TGTGCCAGCAGCTTCAAGACAGGCCTCAATGAAAAACTGTTTTTT,CASSFKTGLNEKLFF
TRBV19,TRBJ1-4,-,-,TGTGCCAGTAGTGCAAGTATTATGCGGACTAATGAAAAACTGTTTTTT,CASSASIMRTNEKLFF
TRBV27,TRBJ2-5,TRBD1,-,TGTGCCAGCAGTCACAGGGACCGCAGGGGGGAGACCCAGTACTTC,CASSHRDRRGETQYF
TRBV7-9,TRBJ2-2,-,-,TGTGCCAGCAGATCGGGGGGCCCTACCGGGGAGCTGTTTTTT,CASRSGGPTGELFF
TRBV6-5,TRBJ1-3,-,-,TGTGCCAGCAGTTCAAGTGGACTATCTGGAAACACCATATATTTT,CASSSSGLSGNTIYF
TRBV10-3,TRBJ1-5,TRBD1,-,TGTGCCATCAGCCGGACAGGGGGCGTCCAGCCCCAGCATTTT,CAISRTGGVQPQHF
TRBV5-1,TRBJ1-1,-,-,TGCGCCAGCGGCCAGTGGAGGGCGGACACTGAAGCTTTCTTT,CASGQWRADTEAFF
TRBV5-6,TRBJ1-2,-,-,TGTGCCAGCAGCCCCGAGGGGGGGCGAATCTATGGCTACACCTTC,CASSPEGGRIYGYTF
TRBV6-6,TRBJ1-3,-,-,TGTGCCAGCAGTTACGGGGCGGGAAACACCATATATTTT,CASSYGAGNTIYF
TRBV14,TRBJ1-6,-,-,TGTGCCAGCAGCCAGGACGGGAGTGCGGGGCCCCTCCACTTT,CASSQDGSAGPLHF
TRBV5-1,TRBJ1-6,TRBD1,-,TGCGCCAGCAGCTCGCAGGGACAGGAACGGGGGTCACCCCTCCACTTT,CASSSQGQERGSPLHF
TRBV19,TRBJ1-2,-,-,TGTGCCAGTAGTACACCGCCCTGGGCTTATTCTAACTATGGCTACACCTTC,CASSTPPWAYSNYGYTF
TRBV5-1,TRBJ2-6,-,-,TGCGCCAGCAAAGGAGTTGGGGCTAGCTCTGGGGCCAACGTCCTGACTTTC,CASKGVGASSGANVLTF
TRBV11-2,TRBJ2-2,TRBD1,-,TGTGCCAGCAGCGTACAGGGGACCGGGGAGCTGTTTTTT,CASSVQGTGELFF
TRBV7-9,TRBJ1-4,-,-,TGTGCCAGCAGCGAAAGGGGAGGGGAAATGGAAAAACTGTTTTTT,CASSERGGEMEKLFF
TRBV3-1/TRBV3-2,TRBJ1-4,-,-,TGTGCCAGCAGCCAAATGCAGGCGACTAATGAAAAACTGTTTTTT,CASSQMQATNEKLFF
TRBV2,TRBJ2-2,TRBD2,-,TGTGCCAGCCTCCCGACTAGCGGGTATCCCGGGGAGCTGTTTTTT,CASLPTSGYPGELFF
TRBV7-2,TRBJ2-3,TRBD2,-,TGTGCCAGCAGCTTAGGTTATGGCGGGGGGGCAGATACGCAGTATTTT,CASSLGYGGGADTQYF
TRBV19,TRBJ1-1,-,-,TGTGCCAGTAGGGAACAGGGACACACGAACACTGAAGCTTTCTTT,CASREQGHTNTEAFF
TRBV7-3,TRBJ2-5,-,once,TGTGCCAGCAGCCCCAGCGGGGAGACCCAGTACTTC,CASSPSGETQYF
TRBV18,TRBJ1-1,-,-,TGTGCCAGCTCACTCACATCAGGGGAGAACACTGAAGCTTTCTTT,CASSLTSGENTEAFF
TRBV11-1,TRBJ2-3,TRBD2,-,TGTGCCAGCAGCCCCTTCCCAGCGGGGGGTGGAGATACGCAGTATTTT,CASSPFPAGGGDTQYF
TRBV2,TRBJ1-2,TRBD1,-,TGTGCCAGCAGGGATCCCGGGACAGTCTATGGCTACACCTTC,CASRDPGTVYGYTF
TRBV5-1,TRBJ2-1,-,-,TGCGCCAGCAGCCGAAGCACCAAAAACAATGAGCAGTTCTTC,CASSRSTKNNEQFF
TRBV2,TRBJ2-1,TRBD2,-,TGTGCCAGCAGTTCGTGGACTAGCGGGGATGAGCAGTTCTTC,CASSSWTSGDEQFF
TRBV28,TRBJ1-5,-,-,TGTGCCAGCAGCCCTCGGGTCTCGGGCAATCAGCCCCAGCATTTT,CASSPRVSGNQPQHF
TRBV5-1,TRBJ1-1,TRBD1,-,TGCGCCAGCACCAGGGACAGGGGTGGTGAAGCTTTCTTT,CASTRDRGGEAFF
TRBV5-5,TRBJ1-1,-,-,TGTGCCAGCAGCTTGCTGGACTGGGATGGGCGGAACACTGAAGCTTTCTTT,CASSLLDWDGRNTEAFF
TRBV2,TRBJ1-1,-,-,TGTGCCAGCAGCCCTCCCTGGGGGGATGGCACTGAAGCTTTCTTT,CASSPPWGDGTEAFF
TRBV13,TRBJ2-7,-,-,TGTGCCAGCAGCTTTGGGCAGCCCAGCGAGCAGTACTTC,CASSFGQPSEQYF
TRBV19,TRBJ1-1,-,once,TGTGCCAGTAAAATTGGGCGTAGGGCTTTCTTT,CASKIGRRAFF
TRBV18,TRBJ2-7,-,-,TGTGCCAGCTCACCACGCCAGGTGAGTACCTACGAGCAGTACTTC,CASSPRQVSTYEQYF
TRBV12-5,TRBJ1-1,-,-,TGTGCTAGTGGTCACGCGGGTAGTAACACTGAAGCTTTCTTT,CASGHAGSNTEAFF